The source of this T cell receptor beta chain is a study of blood T cell repertoires in COVID-19. Study at large: T cells, B-cell-depleted T cells, or PBMCs provided the cDNA or gDNA that served as material.

Profiled with immunoSEQ multiplex PCR; TCRdb holds only in-frame clones, not every one. The sample has about 140,000 clones, 70% to 80% seen once. The CDR3 extends over 14 amino acids. With 0 bases clipped from V and 4 bases from J, the junction kept 0 bases outside the gene matches. Germline V gives CDR1 SGHRS, CDR2 YFSETQ. A remark on this clone: Other DNA sequences in the same sample also yield this CDR3.

Material: peripheral blood. J is TRBJ1-4 and V is TRBV5-1, with 7 nucleotides matching TRBD1. This TCR came from a man in his fifties with acute or convalescent COVID-19. For the CDR3, the DNA is TGCGCCAGCAGCTTGGGGGACAGTAATGAAAAACTGTTTTTT. This sequence encodes CASSLGDSNEKLFF.